The clone carrying this TCR beta chain was seen only a few times. Its target is unknown. This record comes from a study of cytomegalovirus exposure and HLA in healthy donors. The study's findings and limits: TCR beta V- and J-gene trimming, according to a later analysis, was linked to a missense DCLRE1C variant. From TCR beta sequences, most subjects' HLA-A and HLA-B alleles were reportedly predicted accurately.

PCR amplification relied on 60 Vbeta primers (plus 13 Jbeta primers). The repertoire was sequenced with immunoSEQ multiplex PCR; TCRdb's copy has only in-frame clones and lacks some. The sample contains about 140,000 clones, roughly 9.7% of which appear only once. Donors had nominal health at sampling but likely had unrecorded immune exposures. Sequencing used PBMCs. The source of this sequence is a man in his fifties or sixties in good health and CMV-seronegative.

DNA for the CDR3: TGTGCCAGCAGCCCCCCGATTACCAGCGGACCCTACAATGAGCAGTTCTTC. It translates to CASSPPITSGPYNEQFF. This chain links TRBV7-9 with TRBJ2-1; weak D call: TRBD2 (5 bases). Trimming took 5 bases from V and 2 from J, leaving 19 bases between them. Germline V gives CDR1 SEHNR, CDR2 FQNEAQ (reference sequence). This CDR3 is 17 amino acids long.